This T cell receptor (beta chain) was retrieved from a study of Graves' ophthalmopathy and Graves' hyperthyroidism. Looking at the study overall: Peripheral blood collection took place at initial diagnosis, before any treatment. Findings and limits, study-wide: Sensitivity reached 85% to 90% and specificity approximately 81% for a 13-signature model separating ophthalmopathy from stable hyperthyroidism.

The CDR3 is 15 residues long. CDR1 and CDR2 (germline): MDHEN, SYDVKM. The V end was cut by 4 bases, the J end by 0 bases, with 9 bases between. This clonotype was counted ten times or more. Its antigen is still unknown. A duration under 3 months, NOSPECS ≥4, CAS ≥3 and moderate-to-severe activity characterized the donors with ophthalmopathy. RNA served as the template for amplifying TCR beta CDR3 regions. After a first-round RT-PCR with HTBI primers, a second-round multiplex PCR was run. Each CDR3 protein gets one entry after TCRdb re-called the multiplex PCR reads with MiXCR. This sample has some 150,000 distinct CDR3 sequences, with 35% to 45% found just once.

This chain connects TRBV28 to TRBJ2-2; no definite D call. The sample consisted of peripheral blood. The sequence was obtained from a man aged 25 to 40 with Graves' ophthalmopathy. CDR3: CASSYRQANTGELFF. As DNA, the CDR3 is TGTGCCAGCAGTTACCGACAAGCGAACACCGGGGAGCTGTTTTTT.